The sequence of this TCR beta chain was determined in a study of cytotoxic CD8 clonotypes in ibrutinib-treated CLL. Overall study findings and caveats: Among the clonotypes, public ones were uncommon and contracted or held stable on treatment. Clonality was elevated at ibrutinib response and had returned toward baseline at progression. Sampling time points were not equivalent between sustained-remission and progressing patients.

Measured with immunoSEQ multiplex PCR; TCRdb has only the in-frame clones, and not every one. This table holds tens of thousands of clones, around 60% found once. The CDR3 is 17 residues long. J was trimmed by 0 bases and V by 2 bases; bases with no gene match: 3. The germline V gene encodes CDR1 MNHEY and CDR2 SMNVEV (reference sequence). The authors obtained roughly 2 micrograms of genomic DNA from cryopreserved PBMCs for TCR beta libraries. As to this clone: Antigen specificity is unknown.

This sample comprised PBMCs, obtained after 24 months of ibrutinib treatment. The TCR sequence derives from a human donor with chronic lymphocytic leukemia. This chain uses TRBV27 with TRBJ2-6; TRBD1 agrees at 8 bases. CDR3: CASSLRDRSSGANVLTF. The CDR3 DNA reads TGTGCCAGCAGTTTAAGGGACAGGAGCTCTGGGGCCAACGTCCTGACTTTC.